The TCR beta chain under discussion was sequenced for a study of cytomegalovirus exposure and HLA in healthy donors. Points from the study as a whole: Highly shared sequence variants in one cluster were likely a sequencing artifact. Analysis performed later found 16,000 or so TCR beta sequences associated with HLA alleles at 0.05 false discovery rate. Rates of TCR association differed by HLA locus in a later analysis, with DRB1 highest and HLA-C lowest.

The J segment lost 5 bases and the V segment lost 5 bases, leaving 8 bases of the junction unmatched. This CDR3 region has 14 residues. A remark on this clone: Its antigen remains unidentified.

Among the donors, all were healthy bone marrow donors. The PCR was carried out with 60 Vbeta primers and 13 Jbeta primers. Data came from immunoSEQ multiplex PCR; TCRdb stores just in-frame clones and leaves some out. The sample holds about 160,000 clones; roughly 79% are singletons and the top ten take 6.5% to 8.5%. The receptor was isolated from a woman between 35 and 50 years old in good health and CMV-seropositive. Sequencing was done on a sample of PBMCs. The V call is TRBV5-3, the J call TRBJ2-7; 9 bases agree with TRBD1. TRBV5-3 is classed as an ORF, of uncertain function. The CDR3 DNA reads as TGTGCCAGAAGGTACCGGGACAGGGTACACGAGCAGTACTTC. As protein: CARRYRDRVHEQYF.